This record covers a single TCR beta chain. The antigen is unknown. This record comes from a study of T cells expressing NK-cell markers. Study-wide results and limits: Certain NKG2C+ T cell clones were expanded, and their HCMV specificity remained unclear. The CD3+CD56-NKG2C+ fraction of a handful of donors was likewise dominated by these clonotypes. About 6 donors had dominant NKG2C+ clonotypes that comprised about 1.0-8% of their CD8+ T cells.

The CDR3 covers 15 residues. Germline V gene sequence: CDR1 SGHRS, CDR2 YFSETQ. cDNA encoding TCR beta was synthesized via 5'RACE template switching incorporating UMIs. After re-calling the 5' RACE reads, TCRdb lists one entry per CDR3 protein, DNA absent. This listing includes 200,000 to 300,000 distinct CDR3 sequences. Sequences were obtained from blood T cells: a sorted CD56 or NKG2C T cell subset, CD4+ or CD8+ T cells, or bulk PBMC T cells (not recorded which). This chain uses TRBV5-1 with TRBJ1-1. The TCR originated in a man younger than 35 in good health. The CDR3 loop reads CASSLAFRDYTEAFF.